The 31 T cell receptor beta chains below were found in one sample sequenced in a study of low-dose radiotherapy and immunotherapy resistance in tumors. Specified time point: after trial treatment. The sample's treatment: LDRT plus nivolumab, ipilimumab, low-dose cyclophosphamide and aspirin (RACIN trial). First-strand cDNA relied on TRAV- and TRBV-specific primers spanning alpha and beta chains. The authors amplified TCRs for 20 to 25 PCR cycles with a constant-region primer and a V-primer adapter. MiXCR was run by TCRdb on the reads, yielding one entry per CDR3 protein. The table lists about 97,000 distinct CDR3 sequences, under 25% of them singletons, with approximately 4% in the top ten. The specimen was PBMCs, collected after low-dose radiotherapy plus immunotherapy. The receptors here all came from a male donor with prostate cancer.

This clonotype was seen ten or more times. The rearrangement joins TRBV6-5 to TRBJ1-6; 12 nucleotides line up with TRBD1. Germline CDR1 and CDR2: MNHEY and SVGAGI. The J segment lost 11 bases and the V segment lost 0 bases, leaving 8 bases of the junction unmatched. This CDR3 is built from 17 residues. The CDR3 DNA follows: TGTGCCAGCAGTTACTCGGGACAGGGGGCTACAGTGGCACCCCTCCACTTT. Translated, it gives CASSYSGQGATVAPLHF.

This clonotype showed up many times. The chain recombines TRBV5-6 with TRBJ2-2; TRBD2 matches 10 bases. With V trimmed by 1 base and J by 7 bases, 7 bases remained unmatched. Germline CDR1 SGHDT, CDR2 YYEEEE. The CDR3 runs 16 residues. CDR3 amino acids: CASSLRSGGALGELFF. The CDR3 DNA reads TGTGCCAGCAGCTTGCGGAGCGGGGGGGCCCTCGGGGAGCTGTTTTTT.

This clonotype has ten or more counts. The chain couples TRBV6-5 to TRBJ2-5; 8 nucleotides agree with TRBD1. This CDR3 is 14 amino acids long. The V and J ends lost 0 bases and 6 bases, in that order; junction bases with no gene match: 3. CDR1 is MNHEY and CDR2 is SVGAGI in the germline V gene. The CDR3 spells CASSYSRQGKTQYF. DNA of the CDR3: TGTGCCAGCAGTTACTCGAGACAGGGGAAGACCCAGTACTTC.

This clonotype was recorded many times. The gene calls are TRBV5-1 and TRBJ2-3, with unresolved D. V lost 0 bases to trimming and J lost 0 bases, with 5 bases between them. In germline, CDR1 is SGHRS, CDR2 YFSETQ. The CDR3 is 14 residues long. CDR3 in amino acids: CASSLVGSTDTQYF. The CDR3 DNA reads as TGCGCCAGCAGCTTGGTCGGGAGCACAGATACGCAGTATTTT.

The V and J genes are TRBV5-1 and TRBJ2-1; TRBD2 matches 10 bases. The V segment lost 3 bases and the J segment 5 bases; nucleotides outside the gene matches: 11. Germline-derived CDR1 and CDR2 are SGHRS and YFSETQ. The CDR3 length is 17 residues. In DNA, the CDR3 is TGCGCCAGCAGCTCCCCCAGGAGCGGGGGGGCCGACAATGAGCAGTTCTTC. It translates to CASSSPRSGGADNEQFF.

The table lists this clonotype with many counts. The chain couples TRBV6-1 to TRBJ2-1, with a weak D call TRBD2 (6 bases). Trimming removed 3 bases from V and 4 bases from J, with 10 bases in between. This CDR3 spans 14 amino acids. Germline V gives CDR1 MNHNS, CDR2 SASEGT. The CDR3 loop is CASSELGGYNEQFF. The CDR3 DNA reads as TGTGCCAGCAGTGAGCTGGGGGGATACAATGAGCAGTTCTTC.

This clonotype was seen repeatedly, ten times or more. The genes are TRBV7-3 and TRBJ2-2; 8 nucleotides agree with TRBD1. The length of the CDR3 is 14 residues. After removal of 10 bases from V and 1 base from J, the junction contained 5 bases not matched to a gene. The germline gives CDR1 SGHTA, CDR2 FQGTGA. Here the CDR3 DNA reads TGTGCCACCGGGACAGGACAGAACACCGGGGAGCTGTTTTTT. Translation: CATGTGQNTGELFF.

This clonotype was observed a handful of times. The rearrangement links TRBV6-2 or TRBV6-3 to TRBJ2-3; D is possibly TRBD1 or TRBD2 (5 bases each). Germline loops: CDR1 MNHEY, CDR2 SVGEGT. The V end was cut by 11 bases, the J end by 0 bases, with 6 bases between. The CDR3 runs to 11 residues. The chain's CDR3 is CARDSTDTQYF. In DNA, the CDR3 is TGTGCCCGGGACAGCACAGATACGCAGTATTTT.

A note on this clonotype: A far larger clone differs by one base, so this is likely a read error. V and J are TRBV10-3 and TRBJ1-3; D remains unclear. The V and J ends lost 4 bases and 0 bases respectively, with 13 bases between them. Germline-derived CDR1 and CDR2 are ENHRY and SYGVKD. The CDR3 runs to 16 residues. CDR3 DNA: TGTGCCATCAGTGTTATGGGCACAAGCTCTGGAAACACCATATATTTT. This sequence encodes CAISVMGTSSGNTIYF.

This clonotype was recorded many times. The J gene is TRBJ2-3, the V gene TRBV7-9; D might be TRBD1 or TRBD2, each matching 5 bases. Germline CDR1 is SEHNR and CDR2 is FQNEAQ (reference sequence). Trimming took off 5 bases at V and 8 bases at J, with 8 bases between the two ends. The CDR3 runs to 11 residues. CDR3 sequence reads: CASSEGSTQYF. In DNA form, the CDR3 reads TGTGCCAGCAGCGAGGGGTCTACGCAGTATTTT.

This clonotype was seen only a few times. This chain uses TRBV9 with TRBJ2-5; D is unresolved. CDR1 and CDR2 (germline): SGDLS, YYNGEE. This CDR3 is built from 13 residues. Deletions cut 0 bases from V and 2 bases from J, with 5 bases between. Written as DNA, the CDR3 is TGTGCCAGCAGCGTAGCCCCTCAAGAGACCCAGTACTTC. Its protein product is CASSVAPQETQYF. Full variable domain (rest looked up from reference TRBV9 and TRBJ2-5): DSGVTQTPKHLITATGQRVTLRCSPRSGDLSVYWYQQSLDQGLQFLIQYYNGEERAKGNILERFSAQQFPDLHSELNLSSLELGDSALYFCASSVAPQETQYFGPGTRLLVL.

On this clonotype itself: A much larger clone lies one base from this, so it may be a read error. V is TRBV7-9 and J is TRBJ2-3; D gene uncertain. The CDR3 loop spans 13 amino acids. Germline CDR1 reads SEHNR; CDR2 reads FQNEAQ (reference sequence). For the CDR3, the DNA is TGTGTCAGCAGCTTATCCTCCTCAGATACGCAGTATTTT. Its protein product is CVSSLSSSDTQYF.

This clonotype was seen ten or more times. The rearrangement joins TRBV6-2 or TRBV6-3 to TRBJ2-3; 9 nucleotides line up with TRBD2. Losses at the gene ends were 5 bases for V and 2 bases for J; bases not matched to a gene: 11. In germline, CDR1 is MNHEY, CDR2 SVGEGT. The CDR3 runs 17 residues. For the CDR3, the DNA is TGTGCCAGCAGTGAAGGGAGGCTAGCGGGGACCACAGATACGCAGTATTTT. Residues: CASSEGRLAGTTDTQYF.

In its sample, this clonotype was seen many times. V and J are TRBV6-2 or TRBV6-3 and TRBJ2-7; 8 nucleotides align to TRBD1. There are 15 residues in the CDR3. Germline-derived CDR1 and CDR2 are MNHEY and SVGEGT. V was pared by 6 bases and J by 3 bases, with 10 bases of the junction left unmatched. CDR3 amino acids: CASRTGATLGYEQYF. The DNA for the CDR3 is TGTGCCAGCAGGACAGGGGCAACCTTGGGCTACGAGCAGTACTTC.

The rearrangement links TRBV6-2 or TRBV6-3 to TRBJ1-2; maybe TRBD1 (5 bases). Germline V gene data show CDR1 as MNHEY and CDR2 as SVGEGT. CDR3 length equals 16 residues. Trimming took off 5 bases at V and 2 bases at J, with 18 bases between the two ends. The CDR3: CASSRRVVGTNYGYTF. The CDR3 DNA reads TGTGCCAGCAGTCGGAGGGTAGTAGGGACCAACTATGGCTACACCTTC.

This clonotype was counted many times. The J gene is TRBJ2-2, the V gene TRBV6-8; D is undetermined. Trimming took off 6 bases at V and 3 bases at J, with 14 bases between the two ends. The CDR3 runs 15 residues. Germline V lookup: CDR1 MNHGY, CDR2 SAAAGT. CDR3 sequence reads: CASRNRRVDTGELFF. CDR3 coding DNA: TGTGCCAGCAGGAACCGTAGGGTGGACACCGGGGAGCTGTTTTTT.

CDR3 DNA: TGTGCCAGCAGCTTAACATGGGGCACTGAAGCTTTCTTT. Its protein product is CASSLTWGTEAFF. The rearrangement links TRBV7-3 to TRBJ1-1; D not certain. The germline V gene has CDR1 SGHTA and CDR2 FQGTGA. V lost 0 bases and J lost 4, with 6 bases in between. This CDR3 spans 13 amino acids.

This clonotype was counted ten times or more. The chain has TRBV19 and TRBJ1-3; D might be TRBD1 (5 bases). The germline CDR1 and CDR2 sequences are LNHDA and SQIVND (reference sequence). There are 16 residues in the CDR3. V dropped 3 bases and J dropped 4 bases, with 16 bases sitting between them. The CDR3 loop reads CASSMRKDNTGNTIYF. The CDR3, as DNA: TGTGCCAGTAGTATGAGGAAGGACAACACCGGAAACACCATATATTTT.

This clonotype was found many times. The rearrangement joins TRBV4-1 to TRBJ2-3; D is perhaps TRBD2 (7 bases). There are 15 residues in the CDR3. V dropped 3 bases and J dropped 1 base, with 11 bases sitting between them. Germline values: CDR1 MGHRA, CDR2 YSYEKL. For the CDR3, the DNA is TGCGCCAGCAGCCAGGGGGGGCGGGGCACAGATACGCAGTATTTT. It yields the protein CASSQGGRGTDTQYF.

The table lists this clonotype with many counts. The rearrangement links TRBV29-1 to TRBJ2-7; TRBD1 aligns across 9 bases. Germline CDR1 is SQVTM and CDR2 is ANQGSEA. The junction had 10 bases not matched to a gene; V was cut back by 6 bases and J by 7 bases. The CDR3 totals 13 residues. In DNA form, the CDR3 reads TGCAGCGTGGAAACAGGGGGCTCTGGGGAGCAGTACTTC. Translation: CSVETGGSGEQYF.

Ten or more counts support this clonotype. The gene calls are TRBV5-1 and TRBJ2-3; TRBD2 matches at 11 bases. In germline, CDR1 is SGHRS, CDR2 YFSETQ. With 4 bases clipped from V and 7 bases from J, the junction kept 11 bases outside the gene matches. The CDR3 runs 16 residues. In DNA form, the CDR3 reads TGCGCCAGCAGCGGCATGACTAGCGGGGCTTTCAATACGCAGTATTTT. It specifies CASSGMTSGAFNTQYF. Looking up the rest from reference TRBV5-1 and TRBJ2-3 gives the full variable domain: KAGVTQTPRYLIKTRGQQVTLSCSPISGHRSVSWYQQTPGQGLQFLFEYFSETQRNKGNFPGRFSGRQFSNSRSEMNVSTLELGDSALYLCASSGMTSGAFNTQYFGPGTRLTVL.

This clonotype was picked up a small number of times. The CDR3 spells CASSRGGSGQPQHF. For the CDR3, the DNA is TGTGCCAGCTCCCGTGGAGGGTCGGGGCAGCCCCAGCATTTT. The chain couples TRBV7-6 to TRBJ1-5; D gene ambiguous. The CDR3 contains 14 residues. The germline V gene encodes CDR1 SGHVS and CDR2 FNYEAQ. The V gene lost 8 bases and the J gene lost 7 bases, with 18 bases spanning the gap.

Many counts were recorded for this clonotype. V and J are TRBV29-1 and TRBJ2-1; a weak D match, TRBD2 (5 bases). The V gene's germline CDR1 is SQVTM and CDR2 ANQGSEA. The CDR3 loop spans 13 amino acids. V lost 4 bases to trimming and J lost 2 bases, with 9 bases between them. The chain's CDR3 is CSVVGSPYNEQFF. The DNA for the CDR3 is TGCAGCGTTGTGGGGAGCCCCTACAATGAGCAGTTCTTC.

The rearrangement uses TRBV12-3 or TRBV12-4 and TRBJ1-4; the D gene is possibly TRBD1 (5 bases). V lost 3 bases, J lost 5 bases, and 10 bases lay in between. The CDR3 covers 14 residues. The CDR3 DNA sequence: TGTGCCAGCAGTTTCCAGGGCCTAAATGAAAAACTGTTTTTT. Amino acids: CASSFQGLNEKLFF.

This clonotype has a count of ten or more. The chain links TRBV14 to TRBJ2-7; 9 positions agree with TRBD1. Trimming cost V 4 bases and J 3 bases; bases outside gene matches: 7. CDR3 size: 15 residues. Germline CDR1 SGHDN, CDR2 FVKESK. The CDR3 DNA reads as TGTGCCAGCAGCCGTCCGACAGGGGGTATCTACGAGCAGTACTTC. Protein product: CASSRPTGGIYEQYF.

This clonotype was seen repeatedly, ten times or more. This chain links TRBV7-9 with TRBJ1-1; 8 bases agree with TRBD1. CDR1 is SEHNR and CDR2 is FQNEAQ in the germline V gene (reference sequence). Losses at the gene ends were 5 bases for V and 3 bases for J; bases not matched to a gene: 5. The CDR3 has 14 residues. DNA of the CDR3: TGTGCCAGCAGCGACAGGGGAAAGGACACTGAAGCTTTCTTT. Translated: CASSDRGKDTEAFF.

This clonotype appeared many times. The gene calls are TRBV5-1 and TRBJ1-6; tentatively, D is TRBD1 (5 bases). Trimming removed 0 bases from V and 9 bases from J, with 13 bases in between. CDR1 and CDR2 (germline): SGHRS, YFSETQ. This CDR3 has 15 amino acids. Written as DNA, the CDR3 is TGCGCCAGCAGCTTGGAAGCAGGGAATGGTTCACCCCTCCACTTT. Encoded protein: CASSLEAGNGSPLHF.

This clonotype occurred a few times. The V call is TRBV19, the J call TRBJ2-7, with D possibly matching TRBD1 (7 bases). The V gene's germline CDR1 is LNHDA and CDR2 SQIVND (reference sequence). V was trimmed by 4 bases and J by 3 bases, leaving 19 bases between them. The CDR3 extends over 16 amino acids. The CDR3 loop is CASSTRGSRGDYEQYF. The CDR3 region has the DNA TGTGCCAGTAGTACCCGCGGGTCCAGGGGGGACTACGAGCAGTACTTC.

This clonotype was counted ten times or more. The genes are TRBV2 and TRBJ2-1, with unresolved D. Germline V CDR1 and CDR2: SNHLY, FYNNEI. V was clipped by 6 bases and J by 6 bases, with 18 bases between them. The CDR3 is 15 amino acids. As DNA, the CDR3 is TGTGCCAGCAGGCCGGGCCCGAGTCTCTCCAATGAGCAGTTCTTC. It encodes CASRPGPSLSNEQFF.

In its sample, this clonotype was seen many times. The V call is TRBV19, the J call TRBJ1-6; D is unresolved. CDR3 size: 15 residues. V was shortened by 6 bases and J by 6 bases, with 15 bases between the two germline ends. Germline V gene data show CDR1 as LNHDA and CDR2 as SQIVND (reference sequence). The chain's CDR3 is CASRDGLRANSPLHF. The CDR3 nucleotides read TGTGCCAGTAGGGATGGACTCAGAGCTAATTCACCCCTCCACTTT.

This clonotype has at least ten counts. V and J are TRBV9 and TRBJ1-5; D gene ambiguous. There are 13 residues in the CDR3. V was shortened by 0 bases and J by 6 bases, with 7 bases between the two germline ends. Germline assignment: CDR1 SGDLS and CDR2 YYNGEE. The CDR3 region is CASSVGTGQPQHF. The CDR3 bases are TGTGCCAGCAGCGTAGGTACGGGTCAGCCCCAGCATTTT. Complete variable domain (other parts from reference TRBV9 and TRBJ1-5): DSGVTQTPKHLITATGQRVTLRCSPRSGDLSVYWYQQSLDQGLQFLIQYYNGEERAKGNILERFSAQQFPDLHSELNLSSLELGDSALYFCASSVGTGQPQHFGDGTRLSIL.